Below, 11 T cell receptor beta chains from the same sample are listed, as sequenced in a study of identical twins. TCRdb redid the calling of the 5' RACE reads with MiXCR, one entry per CDR3 protein. The repertoire holds hundreds of thousands of distinct CDR3 sequences, with 21% as singletons. These data were likewise used in another study, on T cells expressing NK-cell markers.

The sequencing sample was made of PBMCs. These receptors all come from a woman under 30 in good health.

The V and J genes are TRBV20-1 and TRBJ1-6; D gene uncertain. The CDR3 totals 13 residues. V was pared by 3 bases and J by 9 bases, with 12 bases between. CDR1 DFQATT and CDR2 SNEGSKA come from the germline V gene (reference sequence). The CDR3 protein is CSASQRGGSPLHF. CDR3 DNA: TGCAGTGCTAGTCAGCGAGGCGGTTCACCCCTCCACTTT.

This clonotype was picked up many times. The chain joins TRBV20-1 to TRBJ1-2; 7 bases line up with TRBD1. With 5 bases clipped from V and 8 bases from J, the junction kept 11 bases outside the gene matches. The CDR3 is made up of 13 amino acids. Germline V gene data show CDR1 as DFQATT and CDR2 as SNEGSKA (reference sequence). CDR3 bases: TGCAGTGCTCGGCCCCGGACAGGTGGGGGCTACACCTTC. This encodes CSARPRTGGGYTF.

The chain joins TRBV7-2 to TRBJ2-3; the D gene is possibly TRBD2 (6 bases). The CDR3 has 13 residues. Trimming took 5 bases from V and 3 from J, leaving 9 bases between them. Germline assignment: CDR1 SGHTA and CDR2 FQGNSA. The DNA for the CDR3 is TGTGCCAGCAGCCGGGGGTGGACAGATACGCAGTATTTT. This sequence encodes CASSRGWTDTQYF.

J is TRBJ2-5 and V is TRBV24-1, with D hard to call. V was pared by 5 bases and J by 1 base, with 10 bases between. Germline V gives CDR1 KGHDR, CDR2 SFDVKD. The length of the CDR3 is 14 residues. CDR3 DNA sequence: TGTGCCACCAGTGCCGTCATGCCCCAAGAGACCCAGTACTTC. Translation: CATSAVMPQETQYF.

This clonotype was observed a handful of times. This sequence joins TRBV6-5 and TRBJ2-6; TRBD1 agrees at 10 bases. V was pared by 0 bases and J by 0 bases, with 5 bases of the junction left unmatched. The CDR3 is made up of 19 amino acids. Germline V gene data show CDR1 as MNHEY and CDR2 as SVGAGI. CDR3 amino acids: CASSYSTGGVGSGANVLTF. Here the CDR3 DNA reads TGTGCCAGCAGTTACTCGACAGGGGGCGTGGGCTCTGGGGCCAACGTCCTGACTTTC.

This clonotype was observed a handful of times. Germline is not matched at one junction end, which may reflect a read error. The chain employs TRBV7-7 and TRBJ2-5; D is perhaps TRBD1 or TRBD2 (5 bases each). Looked up from germline, CDR1 is SSHAT and CDR2 is FNYEAQ (reference sequence). The CDR3 totals 14 residues. This chain's CDR3 is CASSLGTPQETQYF. In nucleotides, the CDR3 is TGTGCTAGCAGCTTAGGGACCCCACAAGAGACCCAGTACTTC.

This clonotype has a handful of counts. This chain links TRBV14 with TRBJ2-1, with D tentatively TRBD1 or TRBD2 (6 bases each). This CDR3 is 17 amino acids long. Trimming pared 4 bases from V and 9 bases from J, leaving 25 bases between. Germline V CDR1 and CDR2: SGHDN, FVKESK. The CDR3 nucleotides read TGTGCCAGCAGCCCTTTCCGACTTGCGCGGGACAACGGTGAGCAGTTCTTC. Translation: CASSPFRLARDNGEQFF.

V and J are TRBV12-3 or TRBV12-4 and TRBJ2-3; a possible D gene is TRBD1 (6 bases). CDR3 length: 15 residues. V lost 5 bases, J lost 4 bases, and 16 bases lay in between. The CDR3 region has the DNA TGTGCCAGCAGTCTTCGACAGGACGGAGCAGATACGCAGTATTTT. Its protein is CASSLRQDGADTQYF.

This clonotype was seen more than once but under ten times. A much bigger clone sits one base away, suggesting this may be a read error. The chain has TRBV20-1 and TRBJ2-2; 8 positions match TRBD1. CDR1 is DFQATT, CDR2 SNEGSKA, per germline (reference sequence). CDR3 length: 16 amino acids. CDR3 sequence: CCARDGRTGSTGELFF. Written as DNA, the CDR3 is TGCTGTGCTAGAGATGGGAGGACAGGGAGCACCGGGGAGCTGTTTTTT.

The chain uses TRBV29-1 and TRBJ2-1; D gene ambiguous. Trimming cost V 5 bases and J 15 bases, with 17 bases left between them. The germline V gene encodes CDR1 SQVTM and CDR2 ANQGSEA. The CDR3 loop spans 11 amino acids. The CDR3 region is CSVQLGLHRFF. The CDR3 nucleotides read TGCAGCGTTCAACTGGGCCTTCATCGGTTCTTC.

This clonotype occurred many times. The V gene is TRBV2, the J gene TRBJ1-4; D gene uncertain. Germline V gives CDR1 SNHLY, CDR2 FYNNEI. The CDR3 consists of 13 residues. With 10 bases removed from V and 0 bases from J, the gap between germline ends came to 9 bases. CDR3 in amino acids: CAIGFATNEKLFF. For the CDR3, the DNA is TGTGCCATCGGGTTTGCAACTAATGAAAAACTGTTTTTT.